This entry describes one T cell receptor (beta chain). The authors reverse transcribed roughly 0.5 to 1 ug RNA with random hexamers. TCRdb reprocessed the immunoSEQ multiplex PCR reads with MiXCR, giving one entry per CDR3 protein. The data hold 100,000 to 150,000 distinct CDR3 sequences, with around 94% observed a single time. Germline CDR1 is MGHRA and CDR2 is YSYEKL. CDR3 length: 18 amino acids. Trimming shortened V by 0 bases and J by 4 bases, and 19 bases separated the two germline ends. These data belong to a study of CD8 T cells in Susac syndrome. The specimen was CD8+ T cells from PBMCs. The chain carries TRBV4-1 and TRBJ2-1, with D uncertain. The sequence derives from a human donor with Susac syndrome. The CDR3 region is CASSQDPPGGPLYNEQFF. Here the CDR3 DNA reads TGCGCCAGCAGCCAAGACCCTCCGGGCGGACCTCTTTACAATGAGCAGTTCTTC.